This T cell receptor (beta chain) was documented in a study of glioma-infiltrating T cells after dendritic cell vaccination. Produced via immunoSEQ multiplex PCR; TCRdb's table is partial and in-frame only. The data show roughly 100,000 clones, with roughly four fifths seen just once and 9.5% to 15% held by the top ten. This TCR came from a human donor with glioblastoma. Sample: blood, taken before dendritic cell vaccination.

This CDR3 is CASSLLFNQPQHF. In nucleotides, the CDR3 is TGTGCCAGCAGTTTACTCTTCAATCAGCCCCAGCATTTT. The genes are TRBV27 and TRBJ1-5; D unclear. The CDR3 is made up of 13 amino acids. Germline CDR1 MNHEY, CDR2 SMNVEV (reference sequence). Trimming removed 2 bases from V and 3 bases from J, with 5 bases in between.